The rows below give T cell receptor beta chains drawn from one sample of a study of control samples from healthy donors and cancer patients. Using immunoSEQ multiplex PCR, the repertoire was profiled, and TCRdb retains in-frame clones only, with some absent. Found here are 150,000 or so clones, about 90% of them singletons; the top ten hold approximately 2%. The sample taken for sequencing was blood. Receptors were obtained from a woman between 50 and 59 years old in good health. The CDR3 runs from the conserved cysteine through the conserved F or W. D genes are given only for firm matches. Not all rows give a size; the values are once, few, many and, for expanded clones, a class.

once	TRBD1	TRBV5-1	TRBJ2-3	TGCGCCAGCAGCTTGTCGACAGGGGGCACAGATACGCAGTATTTT	CASSLSTGGTDTQYF
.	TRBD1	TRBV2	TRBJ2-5	TGTGCCAGCAGTGAAGAAAGTAAGGGGACAGGGAGGGAGACCCAGTACTTC	CASSEESKGTGRETQYF
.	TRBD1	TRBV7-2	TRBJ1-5	TGTGCCAGCAGCTTAGTAGGCGGGACAGCAAATCAGCCCCAGCATTTT	CASSLVGGTANQPQHF
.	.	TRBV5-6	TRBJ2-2	TGTGCCAGCAGCCTGTATGGCGGGGAGCTGTTTTTT	CASSLYGGELFF
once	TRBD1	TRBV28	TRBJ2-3	TGTGCCAGCAGTGACAGGGGGCGAGATACGCAGTATTTT	CASSDRGRDTQYF
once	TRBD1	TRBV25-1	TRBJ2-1	TGTGCCAGCACGGGGACAGGGGCGTGGGAGCAGTTCTTC	CASTGTGAWEQFF
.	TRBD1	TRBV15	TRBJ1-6	TGTGCCACCAGTGGGACAGCCCGGGATTCACCCCTCCACTTT	CATSGTARDSPLHF
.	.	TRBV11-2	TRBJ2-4	TGTGCCAGCAGCTTATACCTTGACAGCAAAAACATTCAGTACTTC	CASSLYLDSKNIQYF
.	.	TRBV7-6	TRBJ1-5	TGTGCCAGCAGCTTAGAGGCCGGAACCCAGCATTTT	CASSLEAGTQHF
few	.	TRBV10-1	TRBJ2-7	TGCGCCAGCAGTGAGTCAGATTGGTACGAGCAGTACTTC	CASSESDWYEQYF
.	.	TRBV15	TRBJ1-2	TGTGCCACCAGCAGAAAACAGGGTAGCGGGGGCTACACCTTC	CATSRKQGSGGYTF
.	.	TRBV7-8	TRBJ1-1	TGTGCCAGCAGCTTAGCGGATCCGGGATTGAACACTGAAGCTTTCTTT	CASSLADPGLNTEAFF
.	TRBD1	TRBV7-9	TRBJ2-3	TGTGCCAGCAGCTCCCCCGACAGGGCCCTAAGCACAGATACGCAGTATTTT	CASSSPDRALSTDTQYF
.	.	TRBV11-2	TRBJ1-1	TGTGCCAGCAGCTTAGATTGGAAGGGCATGAACACTGAAGCTTTCTTT	CASSLDWKGMNTEAFF
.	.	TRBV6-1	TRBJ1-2	TGTGCCAGCAGTGAAGAGACAGGACAGAACTATGGCTACACCTTC	CASSEETGQNYGYTF
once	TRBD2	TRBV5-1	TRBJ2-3	TGCGCCAGCAGCTTGGATGCGGGGGGGCCATCAGATACGCAGTATTTT	CASSLDAGGPSDTQYF
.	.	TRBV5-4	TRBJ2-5	TGTGCCAGCAGCTTGTTATCGGCTACGAAAGAGACCCAGTACTTC	CASSLLSATKETQYF
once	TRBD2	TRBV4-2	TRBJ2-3	TGTGCCAGCAGTCTGGACGGGAGCGGGGTCACAGATACGCAGTATTTT	CASSLDGSGVTDTQYF
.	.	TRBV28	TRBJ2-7	TGTGCCAGCAAGACAGCTAATAAGGTCTACGAGCAGTACTTC	CASKTANKVYEQYF
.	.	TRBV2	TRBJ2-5	TGTGCCAGCAGTCCGGACGGCGAAGAGACCCAGTACTTC	CASSPDGEETQYF
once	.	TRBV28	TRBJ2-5	TGTGCCAGCAGTACACCACAGGGACCCTTTGGGCCTGATGGGACCCAGTACTTC	CASSTPQGPFGPDGTQYF
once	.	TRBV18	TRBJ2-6	TGTGCCAGCTCACCACCGGGACACAAAATCTCTGGGGCCAACGTCCTGACTTTC	CASSPPGHKISGANVLTF
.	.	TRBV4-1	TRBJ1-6	TGCGCCAGCAGCTCCCCAGGACCCGGGGGCAGGGATTCACCCCTCCACTTT	CASSSPGPGGRDSPLHF